This T cell receptor beta chain was identified in a study of cytomegalovirus exposure and HLA in healthy donors. CDR1 is MNHNY, CDR2 SVGAGI, per germline (reference sequence). CDR3 length equals 12 residues. V lost 6 bases and J 7 bases, leaving 12 bases between the germline ends. The PCR was carried out with 60 Vbeta primers and 13 Jbeta primers. Profiled with immunoSEQ multiplex PCR; TCRdb holds only in-frame clones, not every one. This listing includes 53,000 or so clones. The sequenced sample was PBMCs. The V and J genes are TRBV6-6 and TRBJ1-2; no reliable D call. This clonotype originated in a male donor in good health and CMV-seropositive. For the CDR3, the DNA is TGTGCCAGCAGCCCCTCAGGATTTGGCTACACCTTC. This gives the protein CASSPSGFGYTF.